A single sample gave rise to the 22 T cell receptor beta chains below, sequenced in a study of blood T cell repertoires in COVID-19. Here immunoSEQ multiplex PCR was the method, and the copy in TCRdb shows in-frame clones only, minus some. Among about 240,000 clones listed, around four fifths were seen once. The material sequenced was peripheral blood. The receptors shown here come from a woman aged 55-69 years with active or convalescent COVID-19.

This clone has only one observation. J is TRBJ1-5 and V is TRBV2, with D unresolved. CDR1 SNHLY and CDR2 FYNNEI come from the germline V gene. V was clipped by 4 bases and J by 6 bases, with 10 bases between them. This CDR3 has 13 residues. The CDR3 DNA follows: TGTGCCAGCAGTGGTCTTAATTCTCAGCCCCAGCATTTT. It is translated as CASSGLNSQPQHF.

The chain recombines TRBV6-5 with TRBJ2-7; 7 bases match TRBD1. Germline-derived CDR1 and CDR2 are MNHEY and SVGAGI. The CDR3 length is 16 residues. V shed 0 bases and J 1 base; nucleotides not matched to a gene: 6. DNA for the CDR3: TGTGCCAGCAGTTACTCTGGCCCGGGACAGTCCTACGAGCAGTACTTC. Encoded protein: CASSYSGPGQSYEQYF.

This clone showed up just once. The chain is built from TRBV11-3 and TRBJ2-1; D might be TRBD2 (6 bases). Germline loops: CDR1 SGHNT, CDR2 YENEEA. This CDR3 has 14 amino acids. V lost 3 bases and J lost 3, with 9 bases in between. The CDR3 DNA reads TGTGCCAGCAGCTTTTGGGGGGACTACAATGAGCAGTTCTTC. Protein sequence: CASSFWGDYNEQFF.

The chain employs TRBV5-1 and TRBJ2-2; a weak D match, TRBD2 (6 bases). The CDR3 has 14 amino acids. The germline V and J ends were trimmed by 5 bases and 2 bases, with 10 bases remaining between them. The germline V gene encodes CDR1 SGHRS and CDR2 YFSETQ. CDR3 sequence (DNA): TGCGCCAGCAGAATAGCGGTAAACACCGGGGAGCTGTTTTTT. The encoded protein is CASRIAVNTGELFF. Full variable domain (missing parts from reference TRBV5-1 and TRBJ2-2): KAGVTQTPRYLIKTRGQQVTLSCSPISGHRSVSWYQQTPGQGLQFLFEYFSETQRNKGNFPGRFSGRQFSNSRSEMNVSTLELGDSALYLCASRIAVNTGELFFGEGSRLTVL.

In nucleotides, the CDR3 is TGTGCCAGCAGCCTGCGGGGGGGTATTGAAAAACTGTTTTTT. Protein product: CASSLRGGIEKLFF. V usage is TRBV7-2 and J usage is TRBJ1-4; maybe TRBD1 (5 bases). Trimming took 5 bases from V and 7 from J, leaving 14 bases between them. There are 14 residues in the CDR3. Per the germline V gene, CDR1 is SGHTA and CDR2 is FQGNSA.

The chain is built from TRBV4-1 and TRBJ1-2, with D maybe TRBD1 (6 bases). V was cut by 0 bases and J by 8 bases, with 19 bases left in between. The CDR3 sequence is 16 residues long. Germline V gene sequence: CDR1 MGHRA, CDR2 YSYEKL. Here the CDR3 reads CASSQDNWAGVRGYTF. The DNA of the CDR3 is TGCGCCAGCAGCCAAGATAATTGGGCAGGGGTAAGAGGCTACACCTTC.

The chain couples TRBV18 to TRBJ1-2; possibly TRBD1 for D (5 bases). This CDR3 has 15 residues. Trimming removed 2 bases at V and 0 bases at J, with 10 bases between. Per germline, CDR1 KGHSH and CDR2 LQKENI. CDR3 nucleotides: TGTGCCAGCTCACCAGACCCACAGGCTAACTATGGCTACACCTTC. This sequence encodes CASSPDPQANYGYTF.

This clone was seen only once. The chain uses TRBV13 and TRBJ2-7; TRBD2 aligns across 8 bases. Germline V lookup: CDR1 PRHDT, CDR2 FYEKMQ (reference sequence). J was trimmed by 2 bases and V by 5 bases; bases with no gene match: 11. This CDR3 spans 16 amino acids. CDR3 nucleotides: TGTGCCAGCAGCCCACGTTCTGCGGGGGGCGCCTACGAGCAGTACTTC. It translates to CASSPRSAGGAYEQYF.

The rearrangement uses TRBV12-3 or TRBV12-4 and TRBJ1-4; the D is unclear. The V end was cut by 1 base, the J end by 8 bases, with 8 bases between. The CDR3 is 13 amino acids. CDR3 coding DNA: TGTGCCAGCAGTTTAGAAGGAGGCGAAAAACTGTTTTTT. As protein: CASSLEGGEKLFF.

This clone is a singleton in its sample. V gene TRBV19 combines with J gene TRBJ2-7; 8 bases match TRBD1. The CDR3 is 16 residues long. Germline V lookup: CDR1 LNHDA, CDR2 SQIVND (reference sequence). J lost 3 bases, V lost 4 bases, and 11 bases had no gene match. In DNA form, the CDR3 reads TGTGCCAGTAGTACTTCTGCCAGGGGGCCAGGCTACGAGCAGTACTTC. Amino acids: CASSTSARGPGYEQYF.

The CDR3 bases are TGCGCCAGCAGCCGCCAGGGACAGAATGAAAAACTGTTTTTT. Protein sequence: CASSRQGQNEKLFF. The rearrangement uses TRBV4-1 and TRBJ1-4; TRBD1 matches at 7 bases. V trimming: 4 bases; J trimming: 5 bases; junction bases outside the gene matches: 4. Germline-derived CDR1 and CDR2 are MGHRA and YSYEKL. The CDR3 runs 14 residues.

The gene calls are TRBV6-1 and TRBJ2-1; the D is unclear. The germline V gene has CDR1 MNHNS and CDR2 SASEGT. Trimming stripped 5 bases from V and 7 bases from J, with 12 bases between. This CDR3 has 13 amino acids. The CDR3 nucleotides read TGTGCCAGCAGTCCGCGGCCTAGAAATGAGCAGTTCTTC. As protein: CASSPRPRNEQFF.

This chain uses TRBV19 with TRBJ2-1, with D perhaps matching TRBD1 (5 bases). V was clipped by 10 bases and J by 4 bases, with 14 bases between them. The length of the CDR3 is 13 residues. CDR1 is LNHDA and CDR2 is SQIVND in the germline V gene (reference sequence). CDR3 region: CATQRGRYNEQFF. CDR3 sequence (DNA): TGTGCCACCCAAAGGGGCCGTTACAATGAGCAGTTCTTC. Full variable domain (missing parts from reference TRBV19 and TRBJ2-1): DGGITQSPKYLFRKEGQNVTLSCEQNLNHDAMYWYRQDPGQGLRLIYYSQIVNDFQKGDIAEGYSVSREKKESFPLTVTSAQKNPTAFYLCATQRGRYNEQFFGPGTRLTVL.

V gene TRBV30 combines with J gene TRBJ2-1; TRBD1 aligns across 7 bases. Germline V lookup: CDR1 GTSNPN, CDR2 SVGIG (reference sequence). The CDR3 loop spans 15 amino acids. With V trimmed by 2 bases and J by 3 bases, 7 bases remained unmatched. The CDR3 region is CAWSKLGTDYNEQFF. The CDR3 region has the DNA TGTGCCTGGAGTAAGTTGGGGACAGACTACAATGAGCAGTTCTTC. The full variable domain, with the rest looked up from reference TRBV30 and TRBJ2-1, is SQTIHQWPATLVQPVGSPLSLECTVEGTSNPNLYWYRQAAGRGLQLLFYSVGIGQISSEVPQNLSASRPQDRQFILSSKKLLLSDSGFYLCAWSKLGTDYNEQFFGPGTRLTVL.

The chain employs TRBV29-1 and TRBJ1-3; TRBD1 matches at 9 bases. Germline CDR1 is SQVTM and CDR2 is ANQGSEA. The CDR3 loop spans 16 amino acids. V lost 5 bases, J lost 5 bases, and 13 bases stayed unmatched. The CDR3 loop reads CSVKGRQGDRRNTIYF. CDR3 bases: TGCAGCGTTAAGGGGAGACAGGGGGACCGGAGAAACACCATATATTTT.

The V call is TRBV4-3, the J call TRBJ1-4; 8 bases match TRBD1. This CDR3 is built from 16 residues. V lost 6 bases and J lost 6; bases outside the gene matches: 12. Germline V gene lookup returns CDR1 LGHNA and CDR2 YSLEER. The CDR3 protein is CASSPQGGGLYEKLFF. In DNA form, the CDR3 reads TGCGCCAGCAGTCCACAGGGGGGCGGTTTGTATGAAAAACTGTTTTTT.

The table lists this clone with a few counts. Within the sample, other DNA sequences also encode this same CDR3. The chain carries TRBV6-6 and TRBJ1-2; the match to TRBD1 covers 7 bases. V was pared by 6 bases and J by 3 bases, with 4 bases of the junction left unmatched. This CDR3 has 13 residues. Germline CDR1 reads MNHNY; CDR2 reads SVGAGI (reference sequence). This chain's CDR3 is CASSSTGDYGYTF. Here the CDR3 DNA reads TGTGCCAGCAGCTCAACAGGGGACTATGGCTACACCTTC.

The chain links TRBV5-4 to TRBJ2-7; unclear D gene. The CDR3 loop spans 14 amino acids. V dropped 4 bases and J dropped 1 base, with 12 bases sitting between them. Per the germline V gene, CDR1 is SGHNT and CDR2 is YYREEE (reference sequence). CDR3: CASSPRQDSYEQYF. CDR3 bases: TGTGCCAGCAGCCCCAGGCAGGATTCCTACGAGCAGTACTTC.

This clone was detected a few times. This sequence joins TRBV11-2 and TRBJ1-1; a weak D match, TRBD1 (5 bases). The CDR3 runs 13 residues. Germline CDR1 is SGHAT and CDR2 is FQNNGV. V gave up 7 bases and J gave up 5 bases, with 14 bases separating them. CDR3 nucleotides: TGTGCCAGCACCCCCGGGGGGTGGACTGAAGCTTTCTTT. Its protein is CASTPGGWTEAFF.

The chain recombines TRBV27 with TRBJ2-3, with D tentatively TRBD2 (5 bases). Trimming pared 5 bases from V and 2 bases from J, leaving 14 bases between. This CDR3 has 15 amino acids. Germline V gene sequence: CDR1 MNHEY, CDR2 SMNVEV (reference sequence). For the CDR3, the DNA is TGTGCCAGCAGTGCCAAGGGCGGACTCACAGATACGCAGTATTTT. Its protein product is CASSAKGGLTDTQYF.

The chain recombines TRBV5-1 with TRBJ2-7; D might be TRBD1 (7 bases). CDR3 length: 15 amino acids. The germline gives CDR1 SGHRS, CDR2 YFSETQ. Trimming pared 0 bases from V and 5 bases from J, leaving 15 bases between. CDR3 bases: TGCGCCAGCAGCTTGGTTGGAGGGGGCCCCAACGAGCAGTACTTC. Amino acids: CASSLVGGGPNEQYF.

The chain employs TRBV20-1 and TRBJ1-1, with D possibly matching TRBD1 (6 bases). The CDR3 extends over 11 amino acids. The germline V gene encodes CDR1 DFQATT and CDR2 SNEGSKA (reference sequence). V was trimmed by 2 bases and J by 9 bases, leaving 10 bases between them. CDR3 region: CSARSGGQAFF. CDR3 DNA sequence: TGCAGTGCTAGATCCGGGGGGCAAGCTTTCTTT.